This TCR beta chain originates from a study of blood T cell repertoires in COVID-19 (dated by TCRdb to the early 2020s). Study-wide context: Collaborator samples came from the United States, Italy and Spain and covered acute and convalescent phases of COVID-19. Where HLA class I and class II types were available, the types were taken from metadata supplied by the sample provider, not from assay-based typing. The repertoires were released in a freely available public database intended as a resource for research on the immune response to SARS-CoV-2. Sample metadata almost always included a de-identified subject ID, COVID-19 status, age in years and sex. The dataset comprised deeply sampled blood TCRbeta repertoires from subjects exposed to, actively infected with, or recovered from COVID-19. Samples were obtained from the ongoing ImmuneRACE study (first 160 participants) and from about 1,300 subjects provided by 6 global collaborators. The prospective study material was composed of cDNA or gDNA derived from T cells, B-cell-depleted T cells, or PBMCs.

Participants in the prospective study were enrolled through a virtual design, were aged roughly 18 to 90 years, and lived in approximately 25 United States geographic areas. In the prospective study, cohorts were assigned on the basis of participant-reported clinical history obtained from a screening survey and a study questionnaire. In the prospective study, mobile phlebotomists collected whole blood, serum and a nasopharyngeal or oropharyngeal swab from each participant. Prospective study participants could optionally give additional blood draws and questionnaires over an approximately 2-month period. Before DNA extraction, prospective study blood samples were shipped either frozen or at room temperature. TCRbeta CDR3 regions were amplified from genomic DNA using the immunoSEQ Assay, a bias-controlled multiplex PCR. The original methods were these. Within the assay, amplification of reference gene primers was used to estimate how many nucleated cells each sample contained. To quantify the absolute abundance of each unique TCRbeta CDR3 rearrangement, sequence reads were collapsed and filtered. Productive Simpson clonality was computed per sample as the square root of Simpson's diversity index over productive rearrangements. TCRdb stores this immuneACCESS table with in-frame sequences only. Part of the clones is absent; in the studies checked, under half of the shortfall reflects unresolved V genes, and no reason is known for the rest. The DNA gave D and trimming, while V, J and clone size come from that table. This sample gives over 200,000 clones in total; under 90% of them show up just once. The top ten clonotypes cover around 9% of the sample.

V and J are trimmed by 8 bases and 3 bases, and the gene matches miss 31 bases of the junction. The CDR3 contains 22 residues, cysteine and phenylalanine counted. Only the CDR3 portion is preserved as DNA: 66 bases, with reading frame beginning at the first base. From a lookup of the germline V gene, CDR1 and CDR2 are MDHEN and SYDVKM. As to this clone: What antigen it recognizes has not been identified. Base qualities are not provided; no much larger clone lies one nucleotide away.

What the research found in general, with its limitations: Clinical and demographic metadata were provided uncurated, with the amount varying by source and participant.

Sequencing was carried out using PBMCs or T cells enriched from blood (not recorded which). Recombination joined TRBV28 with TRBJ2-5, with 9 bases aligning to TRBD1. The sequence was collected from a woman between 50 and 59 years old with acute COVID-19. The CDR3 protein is CASPPARNRGRRGSDPEETQYF. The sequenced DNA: TGTGCCAGCCCACCTGCGAGAAACAGGGGGCGGAGGGGTAGCGACCCGGAAGAGACCCAGTACTTC.